A selection of T cell receptor beta chains follows, all from one sample in a study of T cell responses to AZD1222 COVID-19 vaccine. Generated by immunoSEQ multiplex PCR, the TCRdb table keeps only in-frame clones and is missing some. Found here are about 97,000 clones, about 82% of them singletons; the top ten hold about 1.5%. The starting material was peripheral blood, obtained on day 0 of AZD1222 vaccination. These receptor sequences come from an adult in good health. Each CDR3 is given with its conserved first and last residue. A D gene is named only where the DNA matches it firmly. Size values are once, few and many counts, or a class for expanded clones, and some rows have none.

j_gene: TRBJ2-7
d_gene: -
abundance: few
len: 14
v_gene: TRBV5-1
CDR3nt: TGCGCCAGCAGGGAACAGGGAAACTCCTACGAGCAGTACTTC
CDR3aa: CASREQGNSYEQYF

j_gene: TRBJ2-7
d_gene: TRBD1
abundance: -
len: 15
v_gene: TRBV6-1
CDR3nt: TGTGCCAGCAGTGAAGCAGGGACAGGAGTCCGCGAGCAGTACTTC
CDR3aa: CASSEAGTGVREQYF

j_gene: TRBJ1-5
d_gene: -
abundance: -
len: 15
v_gene: TRBV6-5
CDR3nt: TGTGCCAGCAGCCCAGACAGTCTCCCGAATCAGCCCCAGCATTTT
CDR3aa: CASSPDSLPNQPQHF

j_gene: TRBJ2-3
d_gene: -
abundance: -
len: 14
v_gene: TRBV5-4
CDR3nt: TGTGCCAGCAGCTTGCACAGCCTGGCAGATACGCAGTATTTT
CDR3aa: CASSLHSLADTQYF

j_gene: TRBJ1-3
d_gene: -
abundance: -
len: 12
v_gene: TRBV28
CDR3nt: TGTGCCAGCAGTTTAGGGACCTCGCCCATATATTTT
CDR3aa: CASSLGTSPIYF

j_gene: TRBJ1-2
d_gene: TRBD1
abundance: -
len: 15
v_gene: TRBV28
CDR3nt: TGTGCCAGCACCTTGGACAGGGCGGGCTTCTATGGCTACACCTTC
CDR3aa: CASTLDRAGFYGYTF

j_gene: TRBJ1-2
d_gene: -
abundance: few
len: 10
v_gene: TRBV20-1
CDR3nt: TGCAGTGGAAGGGGCTCGGGCTACACCTTC
CDR3aa: CSGRGSGYTF

j_gene: TRBJ1-5
d_gene: -
abundance: -
len: 13
v_gene: TRBV5-1
CDR3nt: TGCGCCAGCAGCTTACGAAGCAATCAGCCCCAGCATTTT
CDR3aa: CASSLRSNQPQHF

j_gene: TRBJ2-6
d_gene: -
abundance: -
len: 17
v_gene: TRBV18
CDR3nt: TGTGCCAGCTCACCATTCGACGTCTACCCCGGGGCCAACGTCCTGACTTTC
CDR3aa: CASSPFDVYPGANVLTF

j_gene: TRBJ2-6
d_gene: -
abundance: -
len: 14
v_gene: TRBV7-9
CDR3nt: TGTGCCAGCAGCTTAGTAAGTGGGGCCAACGTCCTGACTTTC
CDR3aa: CASSLVSGANVLTF

j_gene: TRBJ1-2
d_gene: TRBD1
abundance: once
len: 15
v_gene: TRBV18
CDR3nt: TGTGCCAGCTCACGAGGGGACAGGGTTTTCTATGGCTACACCTTC
CDR3aa: CASSRGDRVFYGYTF

j_gene: TRBJ1-1
d_gene: TRBD1
abundance: -
len: 14
v_gene: TRBV5-1
CDR3nt: TGCGCCAGCAGCGGCCCAGGGGGCGTCACTGAAGCTTTCTTT
CDR3aa: CASSGPGGVTEAFF

j_gene: TRBJ1-3
d_gene: TRBD1
abundance: -
len: 17
v_gene: TRBV7-2
CDR3nt: TGTGCCAGCAGCCTAGGGGGACAGGGGGCAGTCGGAAACACCATATATTTT
CDR3aa: CASSLGGQGAVGNTIYF

j_gene: TRBJ1-2
d_gene: -
abundance: -
len: 13
v_gene: TRBV5-5
CDR3nt: TGTGCCAGCAGCTTGGAACCAGACTATGGCTACACCTTC
CDR3aa: CASSLEPDYGYTF

j_gene: TRBJ2-7
d_gene: TRBD1
abundance: -
len: 14
v_gene: TRBV5-5
CDR3nt: TGTGCCAGCAGCCATTCACAGGGGGGCTACGAGCAGTACTTC
CDR3aa: CASSHSQGGYEQYF

j_gene: TRBJ2-1
d_gene: -
abundance: -
len: 15
v_gene: TRBV19
CDR3nt: TGTGCCAGTAGTACGACAGTTCTCTCCTACAATGAGCAGTTCTTC
CDR3aa: CASSTTVLSYNEQFF

j_gene: TRBJ2-6
d_gene: -
abundance: -
len: 16
v_gene: TRBV7-8
CDR3nt: TGTGCCAGCAGCTACGGACGGAGACGTGGGGCCAACGTCCTGACTTTC
CDR3aa: CASSYGRRRGANVLTF

j_gene: TRBJ1-6
d_gene: -
abundance: -
len: 15
v_gene: TRBV4-2
CDR3nt: TGTGCCAGCAGCGCTTGGAAGGGGGACCCTTCACCCCTCCACTTT
CDR3aa: CASSAWKGDPSPLHF

j_gene: TRBJ2-2
d_gene: TRBD2
abundance: -
len: 15
v_gene: TRBV18
CDR3nt: TGTGCCAGCTCACCGGGACTAGCGGGGACCGGGGAGCTGTTTTTT
CDR3aa: CASSPGLAGTGELFF

j_gene: TRBJ2-7
d_gene: TRBD2
abundance: -
len: 16
v_gene: TRBV28
CDR3nt: TGTGCCAGCAGCGTGCCCCCTAGCGGGAGGGCCGGCGAGCAGTACTTC
CDR3aa: CASSVPPSGRAGEQYF

j_gene: TRBJ1-5
d_gene: -
abundance: -
len: 14
v_gene: TRBV21-1
CDR3nt: TGTGCCAGCGGACAGGGAGGTTCGGATCAGCCCCAGCATTTT
CDR3aa: CASGQGGSDQPQHF

j_gene: TRBJ1-2
d_gene: TRBD1
abundance: -
len: 15
v_gene: TRBV27
CDR3nt: TGTGCCAGCAGTTTCAGTGGACAGGGGGCGGATGGCTACACCTTC
CDR3aa: CASSFSGQGADGYTF

j_gene: TRBJ1-2
d_gene: -
abundance: -
len: 14
v_gene: TRBV28
CDR3nt: TGTGCCAGCACTCTACCTACGACTTCCTATGGCTACACCTTC
CDR3aa: CASTLPTTSYGYTF

j_gene: TRBJ1-6
d_gene: -
abundance: -
len: 14
v_gene: TRBV7-2
CDR3nt: TGTGCCAGCAGCTTCGTTCCCGAGAATTCACCCCTCCACTTT
CDR3aa: CASSFVPENSPLHF

j_gene: TRBJ2-3
d_gene: TRBD2
abundance: -
len: 14
v_gene: TRBV10-3
CDR3nt: TGTGCCATCCGCCCGGGACTAGCTCTTGATACGCAGTATTTT
CDR3aa: CAIRPGLALDTQYF

j_gene: TRBJ1-4
d_gene: -
abundance: -
len: 15
v_gene: TRBV7-6
CDR3nt: TGTGCCAGCAGCTTTAAGGCCTTGGGTAATGAAAAACTGTTTTTT
CDR3aa: CASSFKALGNEKLFF

j_gene: TRBJ1-3
d_gene: -
abundance: -
len: 11
v_gene: TRBV10-3
CDR3nt: TGTGCCGTGGCGGGCGCAAACACCATATATTTT
CDR3aa: CAVAGANTIYF

j_gene: TRBJ1-2
d_gene: -
abundance: -
len: 16
v_gene: TRBV27
CDR3nt: TGTGCCAGCAGTTTAATACCGGACGGTGCTAACTATGGCTACACCTTC
CDR3aa: CASSLIPDGANYGYTF

j_gene: TRBJ1-1
d_gene: TRBD1
abundance: -
len: 14
v_gene: TRBV5-4
CDR3nt: TGTGCCACCCGGGCAGGGGGCTTGAACACTGAAGCTTTCTTT
CDR3aa: CATRAGGLNTEAFF

j_gene: TRBJ2-1
d_gene: TRBD2
abundance: few
len: 14
v_gene: TRBV7-9
CDR3nt: TGTGCCAGCACCCCAAGCGGGATTTACAATGAGCAGTTCTTC
CDR3aa: CASTPSGIYNEQFF

j_gene: TRBJ1-1
d_gene: -
abundance: -
len: 15
v_gene: TRBV5-5
CDR3nt: TGTGCCAGCAGCTTGTACTGGGTTGGGGTCACTGAAGCTTTCTTT
CDR3aa: CASSLYWVGVTEAFF

j_gene: TRBJ1-5
d_gene: -
abundance: -
len: 14
v_gene: TRBV5-1
CDR3nt: TGCGCCAGCAGCGTACAGGGTAGCAATCAGCCCCAGCATTTT
CDR3aa: CASSVQGSNQPQHF

j_gene: TRBJ1-2
d_gene: -
abundance: once
len: 14
v_gene: TRBV7-2
CDR3nt: TGTGCCAGCAGCTCCGGGACAACTTACTATGGCTACACCTTC
CDR3aa: CASSSGTTYYGYTF

j_gene: TRBJ1-1
d_gene: -
abundance: -
len: 12
v_gene: TRBV7-3
CDR3nt: TGTGCCAGCAGCTCCCAGGGAGGTGAAGCTTTCTTT
CDR3aa: CASSSQGGEAFF

j_gene: TRBJ1-1
d_gene: -
abundance: -
len: 15
v_gene: TRBV5-4
CDR3nt: TGTGCCAGCAGCACCCACCCGGAGGTGAACACTGAAGCTTTCTTT
CDR3aa: CASSTHPEVNTEAFF

j_gene: TRBJ2-6
d_gene: -
abundance: -
len: 14
v_gene: TRBV29-1
CDR3nt: TGCAGCGCCTCACAGGGATCTGGGGCCAACGTCCTGACTTTC
CDR3aa: CSASQGSGANVLTF

j_gene: TRBJ2-5
d_gene: -
abundance: -
len: 14
v_gene: TRBV9
CDR3nt: TGTGCCAGCAGCGTAAATTGGGGCCAAGAGACCCAGTACTTC
CDR3aa: CASSVNWGQETQYF

j_gene: TRBJ1-3
d_gene: -
abundance: -
len: 13
v_gene: TRBV28
CDR3nt: TGTGCCAGCTTCAGGGGAGGTGGAAACACCATATATTTT
CDR3aa: CASFRGGGNTIYF

j_gene: TRBJ2-3
d_gene: -
abundance: few
len: 14
v_gene: TRBV5-4
CDR3nt: TGTGCCAGCAGAACCGGGGTCCACACAGATACGCAGTATTTT
CDR3aa: CASRTGVHTDTQYF

j_gene: TRBJ1-1
d_gene: -
abundance: -
len: 12
v_gene: TRBV4-2
CDR3nt: TGTGCCAGCAGCCAAGATGGCTCGGAAGCTTTCTTT
CDR3aa: CASSQDGSEAFF